The 30 T cell receptor beta chains presented below share a single source sample, sequenced in a study of blood T cells in healthy people across ages. Primed by a sample-barcoded 5' primer and a J-beta primer mix, a second PCR proceeded for 7 to 11 cycles. TCRdb fed the 5' RACE reads into MiXCR, producing one record per CDR3 protein. Found here are about 970,000 distinct CDR3 sequences, approximately 50% of them singletons; the top ten hold 20% to 25%. Sequences were obtained from blood. All receptors derive from an older woman in good health.

The chain joins TRBV5-1 to TRBJ2-7, with D tentatively TRBD1 or TRBD2 (5 bases each). The J call may be mistaken, given a closer DNA end match to TRBJ2-5. Germline CDR1 is SGHRS and CDR2 is YFSETQ. The CDR3 runs 15 residues. The CDR3 sequence: CASSPLIGEYETQYF. The DNA for the CDR3 is TGCGCCAGCAGCCCCCTCATAGGGGAGTATGAGACCCAGTACTTC.

This clonotype has just a few counts. This sequence joins TRBV7-3 and TRBJ1-3, with 7 bases identical to TRBD1. Unmatched junction bases numbered 4, after V lost 4 bases and J lost 4 bases. The V gene's germline CDR1 is SGHTA and CDR2 FQGTGA. This CDR3 spans 14 amino acids. The CDR3 protein is CASSYGTAGNTIYF. CDR3 DNA: TGTGCCAGCAGCTATGGGACAGCCGGAAACACCATATATTTT.

This rearrangement joins TRBV12-3 or TRBV12-4 to TRBJ2-7; D unresolved. The CDR3 loop spans 12 amino acids. Trimming cost V 3 bases and J 4 bases, with 7 bases left between them. The CDR3 DNA reads as TGTGCCAGCAGTTTTAACGTTTACGAGCAGTACTTC. This codes for CASSFNVYEQYF.

This chain uses TRBV28 with TRBJ2-1; perhaps TRBD2 as D (6 bases). V dropped 7 bases and J dropped 6 bases, with 19 bases sitting between them. CDR3 size: 15 residues. From germline, CDR1 is MDHEN and CDR2 SYDVKM. The CDR3 sequence: CASTNRASVSNEQFF. The CDR3 DNA reads as TGTGCCAGCACTAATAGGGCTAGCGTATCCAATGAGCAGTTCTTC. Complete variable domain (other parts from reference TRBV28 and TRBJ2-1): DVKVTQSSRYLVKRTGEKVFLECVQDMDHENMFWYRQDPGLGLRLIYFSYDVKMKEKGDIPEGYSVSREKKERFSLILESASTNQTSMYLCASTNRASVSNEQFFGPGTRLTVL.

This clonotype has more than one count but fewer than ten. This chain uses TRBV4-3 with TRBJ1-2; D ambiguous. Germline loops: CDR1 LGHNA, CDR2 YSLEER. The CDR3 covers 18 residues. The V end was cut by 0 bases, the J end by 2 bases, with 19 bases between. The CDR3, as DNA: TGCGCCAGCAGCCAAGATCCCCTCTCTGACATTCGGAACTATGGCTACACCTTC. Amino acids: CASSQDPLSDIRNYGYTF.

The rearrangement uses TRBV12-3 or TRBV12-4 and TRBJ2-1; no definite D call. This CDR3 spans 15 amino acids. V was trimmed by 11 bases and J by 2 bases, leaving 19 bases between them. The CDR3 DNA follows: TGTGCCGGCACCAAACCCGGACGCCCCTACAATGAGCAGTTCTTC. The encoded protein is CAGTKPGRPYNEQFF.

This chain connects TRBV10-3 to TRBJ1-5, with a possible D match to TRBD1 (5 bases). This CDR3 is 15 amino acids long. Trimming shortened V by 6 bases and J by 2 bases, and 14 bases separated the two germline ends. Germline V gives CDR1 ENHRY, CDR2 SYGVKD. CDR3 region: CAISYGTDGNQPQHF. CDR3 coding DNA: TGTGCCATCAGCTACGGGACCGACGGCAATCAGCCCCAGCATTTT.

This clonotype appeared many times. The chain uses TRBV12-3 or TRBV12-4 and TRBJ1-6, with unresolved D. The V end was cut by 5 bases, the J end by 9 bases, with 8 bases between. The CDR3 contains 12 residues. The CDR3 loop is CASSLVGSPLHF. In nucleotides, the CDR3 is TGTGCCAGCAGTCTGGTCGGTTCACCCCTCCACTTT.

This chain uses TRBV7-2 with TRBJ2-3, with D perhaps TRBD1 or TRBD2 (5 bases each). Germline V lookup: CDR1 SGHTA, CDR2 FQGNSA. V shed 5 bases and J shed 7 bases, with 16 bases lying between them. CDR3 length: 14 amino acids. CDR3 nucleotide sequence: TGTGCCAGCAGCCGGGGAACAGGAGGAAATACGCAGTATTTT. It codes for CASSRGTGGNTQYF.

This clonotype was counted only a few times. CDR3 region: CASSFPVGSRLYEQYF. In DNA, the CDR3 is TGTGCCAGCAGCTTCCCGGTCGGCTCTAGATTGTACGAGCAGTACTTC. V and J are TRBV13 and TRBJ2-7, with no clear D. Germline V gene sequence: CDR1 PRHDT, CDR2 FYEKMQ (reference sequence). This CDR3 has 16 amino acids. Trimming stripped 3 bases from V and 4 bases from J, with 19 bases between. Full variable domain (remainder filled in from reference TRBV13 and TRBJ2-7): AAGVIQSPRHLIKEKRETATLKCYPIPRHDTVYWYQQGPGQDPQFLISFYEKMQSDKGSIPDRFSAQQFSDYHSELNMSSLELGDSALYFCASSFPVGSRLYEQYFGPGTRLTVT.

The V and J genes are TRBV9 and TRBJ2-5; 8 positions match TRBD2. Germline V CDR1 and CDR2: SGDLS, YYNGEE. V was clipped by 3 bases and J by 0 bases; unmatched bases: 7. The CDR3 extends over 16 amino acids. In DNA, the CDR3 is TGTGCCAGCAGCGCCGGCGCGGGGGGTCACCAAGAGACCCAGTACTTC. This encodes CASSAGAGGHQETQYF. Full variable domain (remainder filled in from reference TRBV9 and TRBJ2-5): DSGVTQTPKHLITATGQRVTLRCSPRSGDLSVYWYQQSLDQGLQFLIQYYNGEERAKGNILERFSAQQFPDLHSELNLSSLELGDSALYFCASSAGAGGHQETQYFGPGTRLLVL.

This clonotype was detected only a few times. The chain carries TRBV6-5 and TRBJ2-5; D is undetermined. The CDR3 extends over 14 amino acids. The germline V and J ends were trimmed by 6 bases and 5 bases, with 16 bases remaining between them. Germline lookup yields CDR1 MNHEY and CDR2 SVGAGI. Written as DNA, the CDR3 is TGTGCCAGCAGCACCGGGCGAGTTGGGGAGACCCAGTACTTC. Protein sequence: CASSTGRVGETQYF.

This clonotype was recorded a few times. The chain combines TRBV7-2 with TRBJ2-5; TRBD2 might be the D (6 bases). Germline V gene sequence: CDR1 SGHTA, CDR2 FQGNSA. CDR3 length: 17 amino acids. The V end lost 5 bases, the J end lost 2 bases, and 21 bases lay between the germline ends. Here the CDR3 reads CASSLRRALQRQETQYF. The CDR3 DNA sequence: TGTGCCAGCAGCCTTAGGAGGGCGTTGCAGAGACAAGAGACCCAGTACTTC.

This chain links TRBV12-3 or TRBV12-4 with TRBJ2-7, with D tentatively TRBD2 (5 bases). V shed 6 bases and J shed 0 bases, with 15 bases lying between them. The CDR3 is 15 amino acids. Here the CDR3 reads CASSSEAESSYEQYF. The CDR3 nucleotides read TGTGCCAGCAGCTCAGAAGCGGAGAGCTCCTACGAGCAGTACTTC.

The chain uses TRBV7-8 and TRBJ2-5, with D hard to call. V was cut by 0 bases and J by 1 base, with 9 bases left in between. The CDR3 is made up of 15 amino acids. The germline CDR1 and CDR2 sequences are SGHVS and FQNEAQ. The CDR3 loop reads CASSLAHRTQETQYF. The CDR3 DNA follows: TGTGCCAGCAGCTTAGCGCACCGGACCCAAGAGACCCAGTACTTC.

This clonotype was seen only a few times. CDR3 amino acids: CASRSSNSYEQYF. CDR3 nucleotide sequence: TGTGCCAGCAGAAGTAGCAATTCCTACGAGCAGTACTTC. The V gene is TRBV28, the J gene TRBJ2-7; D gene ambiguous. The germline CDR1 and CDR2 sequences are MDHEN and SYDVKM. Trimming removed 6 bases from V and 1 base from J, with 10 bases in between. The CDR3 totals 13 residues.

About this clonotype itself: The junction and the germline gene differ at one end; a read error may be behind it. This chain uses TRBV7-9 with TRBJ2-6, with D perhaps given as TRBD1 or TRBD2 (5 bases each). The CDR3 consists of 20 residues. The germline gives CDR1 SEHNR, CDR2 FQNEAQ (reference sequence). The CDR3 spells CAGSLAPKGLGYSGANVLTF. The CDR3 coding sequence is TGTGCCGGCAGCTTAGCGCCGAAGGGGCTGGGGTACTCTGGGGCCAACGTCCTGACTTTC.

The chain has TRBV14 and TRBJ2-3; TRBD1 matches at 7 bases. Germline values: CDR1 SGHDN, CDR2 FVKESK. This CDR3 spans 17 amino acids. The V segment lost 4 bases and the J segment 2 bases; nucleotides outside the gene matches: 12. The CDR3 nucleotides are TGTGCCAGCAGCCTAGACCCTACCGGGACAGACACAGATACGCAGTATTTT. Amino acid sequence: CASSLDPTGTDTDTQYF.

This clonotype was found a few times. The chain recombines TRBV5-1 with TRBJ1-5; the D is unclear. Per the germline V gene, CDR1 is SGHRS and CDR2 is YFSETQ. The CDR3 is 14 residues long. V lost 0 bases and J lost 3, with 7 bases in between. The CDR3: CASSLDSLNQPQHF. CDR3 sequence (DNA): TGCGCCAGCAGCTTGGACAGCCTCAATCAGCCCCAGCATTTT.

The table lists this clonotype with a few counts. The rearrangement uses TRBV5-1 and TRBJ2-1, with D tentatively TRBD1 (6 bases). This CDR3 has 14 residues. V was shortened by 6 bases and J by 2 bases, with 12 bases between the two germline ends. Germline CDR1 and CDR2: SGHRS and YFSETQ. CDR3 sequence (DNA): TGCGCCAGCAACTGGGACAACCCCTACAATGAGCAGTTCTTC. Translated: CASNWDNPYNEQFF.

At least ten counts were recorded for this clonotype. The J gene is TRBJ2-5, the V gene TRBV11-2; 10 bases agree with TRBD1. Germline V gene data show CDR1 as SGHAT and CDR2 as FQNNGV. The junction had 6 bases not matched to a gene; V was cut back by 3 bases and J by 5 bases. The CDR3 loop spans 15 amino acids. The CDR3 DNA reads as TGTGCCAGCAGCTTCGGGACAGGGGAGTGGGAGACCCAGTACTTC. It translates to CASSFGTGEWETQYF.

The rearrangement joins TRBV29-1 to TRBJ1-2; no clear D. Germline CDR1 and CDR2: SQVTM and ANQGSEA. Trimming left V 0 bases short and J 0 bases short, with 5 bases between. This CDR3 contains 13 residues. Here the CDR3 reads CSVEDETNYGYTF. As DNA, the CDR3 is TGCAGCGTTGAAGACGAGACTAACTATGGCTACACCTTC.

The chain has TRBV28 and TRBJ2-3, with TRBD2 matching over 9 bases. Germline V CDR1 and CDR2: MDHEN, SYDVKM. This CDR3 comprises 14 residues. Germline trimming cut 2 bases from V and 6 bases from J; bases unmatched to any gene: 3. The CDR3 here is CASSLSGRWDTQYF. CDR3 sequence (DNA): TGTGCCAGCAGTTTAAGCGGGAGGTGGGATACGCAGTATTTT. Full variable domain (rest looked up from reference TRBV28 and TRBJ2-3): DVKVTQSSRYLVKRTGEKVFLECVQDMDHENMFWYRQDPGLGLRLIYFSYDVKMKEKGDIPEGYSVSREKKERFSLILESASTNQTSMYLCASSLSGRWDTQYFGPGTRLTVL.

This clonotype has a handful of counts. The chain uses TRBV20-1 and TRBJ2-4; 11 bases agree with TRBD2. This CDR3 is 17 amino acids long. The V gene end was trimmed by 5 bases and the J gene end by 3 bases; junction bases not matched to a gene: 12. CDR1 is DFQATT and CDR2 is SNEGSKA in the germline V gene (reference sequence). The CDR3 loop reads CSAYSKTSGTHKNIQYF. The CDR3 bases are TGCAGTGCTTACTCCAAGACTAGCGGGACACACAAAAACATTCAGTACTTC.

V and J are TRBV29-1 and TRBJ2-1; TRBD2 agrees at 7 bases. Germline lookup yields CDR1 SQVTM and CDR2 ANQGSEA. J gave up 9 bases and V 2 bases, and 10 bases lay outside the gene matches. This CDR3 has 14 amino acids. The CDR3 spells CSVEWSGGVAEQFF. The CDR3 DNA follows: TGCAGCGTTGAATGGTCGGGAGGAGTCGCTGAGCAGTTCTTC.

The chain links TRBV6-5 to TRBJ2-2, with D possibly matching TRBD2 (5 bases). Trimming removed 1 base from V and 0 bases from J, with 6 bases in between. Germline V gene data show CDR1 as MNHEY and CDR2 as SVGAGI. This CDR3 is built from 15 residues. The CDR3 region is CASSYFGTNTGELFF. The CDR3 DNA is TGTGCCAGCAGTTACTTCGGGACGAACACCGGGGAGCTGTTTTTT.

This chain links TRBV27 with TRBJ1-2, with 7 nucleotides matching TRBD1. This CDR3 is 14 amino acids long. CDR1 is MNHEY and CDR2 is SMNVEV in the germline V gene (reference sequence). The trim removed 7 bases at V and 8 bases at J, leaving 13 bases unmatched. CDR3 nucleotide sequence: TGTGCCAGCAAACCCGACAGGGAGAGAGTCGGCTACACCTTC. The encoded protein is CASKPDRERVGYTF.

The chain combines TRBV12-3 or TRBV12-4 with TRBJ1-5, with D perhaps TRBD1 (6 bases). The CDR3 runs 15 residues. V lost 3 bases and J 1 base, leaving 10 bases between the germline ends. The CDR3 DNA sequence: TGTGCCAGCAGTTTGGGGGGCTTAAGCAATCAGCCCCAGCATTTT. Amino acids: CASSLGGLSNQPQHF.

Note on this clonotype: This could be a read error, since a much larger clone is one nucleotide away. This chain joins TRBV5-4 and TRBJ2-5, with 8 positions matching TRBD2. The germline V gene encodes CDR1 SGHNT and CDR2 YYREEE (reference sequence). This CDR3 has 13 residues. The V and J ends lost 4 bases and 11 bases, in that order; junction bases with no gene match: 10. The CDR3, as DNA: TGTGCCAGCAGCGACAAGACCGGGGGGGAGCAGTACTTC. It yields the protein CASSDKTGGEQYF.

This clonotype was detected only a few times. The J gene is TRBJ2-5, the V gene TRBV7-2; 9 nucleotides line up with TRBD2. The CDR3 loop spans 18 amino acids. The V gene's germline CDR1 is SGHTA and CDR2 FQGNSA. After removal of 4 bases from V and 5 bases from J, the junction contained 17 bases not matched to a gene. CDR3 loop: CASSYHVGIAGEMETQYF. The CDR3 DNA is TGTGCCAGCAGCTACCATGTGGGTATAGCGGGAGAGATGGAGACCCAGTACTTC.